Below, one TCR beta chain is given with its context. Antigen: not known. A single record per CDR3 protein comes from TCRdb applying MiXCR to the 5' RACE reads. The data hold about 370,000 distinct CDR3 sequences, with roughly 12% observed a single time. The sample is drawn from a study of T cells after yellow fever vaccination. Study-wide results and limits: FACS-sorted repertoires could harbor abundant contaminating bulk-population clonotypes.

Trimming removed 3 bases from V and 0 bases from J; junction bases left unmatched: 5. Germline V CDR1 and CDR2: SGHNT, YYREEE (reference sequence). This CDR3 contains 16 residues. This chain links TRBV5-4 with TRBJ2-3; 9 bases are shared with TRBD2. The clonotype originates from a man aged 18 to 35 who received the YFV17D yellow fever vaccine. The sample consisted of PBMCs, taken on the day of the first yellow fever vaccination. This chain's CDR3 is CASSSPSGASTDTQYF. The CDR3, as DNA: TGTGCCAGCAGCTCCCCTAGCGGGGCTAGCACAGATACGCAGTATTTT.